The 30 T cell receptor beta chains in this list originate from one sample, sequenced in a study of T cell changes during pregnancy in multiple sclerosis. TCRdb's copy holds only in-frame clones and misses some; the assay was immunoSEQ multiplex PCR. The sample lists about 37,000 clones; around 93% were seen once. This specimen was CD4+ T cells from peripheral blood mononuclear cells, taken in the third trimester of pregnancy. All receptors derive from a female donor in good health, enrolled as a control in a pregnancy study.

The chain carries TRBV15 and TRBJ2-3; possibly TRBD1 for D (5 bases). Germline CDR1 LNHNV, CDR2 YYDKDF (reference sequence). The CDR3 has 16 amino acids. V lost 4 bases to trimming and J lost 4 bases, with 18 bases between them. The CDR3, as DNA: TGTGCCACCAGCATGGGCTGGGGCTCCCCGGCAGATACGCAGTATTTT. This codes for CATSMGWGSPADTQYF.

CDR3 coding DNA: TGTGCCAGCAGGGGACAGTCTACCTACGAGCAGTACTTC. Translated: CASRGQSTYEQYF. The chain employs TRBV2 and TRBJ2-7; 7 nucleotides match TRBD1. CDR3 length: 13 amino acids. After removal of 6 bases from V and 2 bases from J, the junction contained 4 bases not matched to a gene. Germline values: CDR1 SNHLY, CDR2 FYNNEI.

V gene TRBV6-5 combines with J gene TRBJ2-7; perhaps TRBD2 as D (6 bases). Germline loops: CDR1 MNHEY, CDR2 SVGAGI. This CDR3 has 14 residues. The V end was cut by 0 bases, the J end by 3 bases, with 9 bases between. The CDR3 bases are TGTGCCAGCAGTTACTCGATGGGGGGCTACGAGCAGTACTTC. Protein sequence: CASSYSMGGYEQYF.

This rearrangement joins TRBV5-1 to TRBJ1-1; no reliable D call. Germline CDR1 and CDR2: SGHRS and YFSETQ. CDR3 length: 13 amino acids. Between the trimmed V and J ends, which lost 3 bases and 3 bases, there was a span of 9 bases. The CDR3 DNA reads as TGCGCCAGCAGCTATAGCAAGGACACTGAAGCTTTCTTT. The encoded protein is CASSYSKDTEAFF.

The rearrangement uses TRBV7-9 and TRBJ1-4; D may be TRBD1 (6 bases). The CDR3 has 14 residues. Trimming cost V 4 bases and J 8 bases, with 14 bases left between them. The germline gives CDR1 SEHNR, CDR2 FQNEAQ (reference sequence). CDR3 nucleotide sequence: TGTGCCAGCAGCTCCAGGGGTTTGGGGGAAAAACTGTTTTTT. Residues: CASSSRGLGEKLFF.

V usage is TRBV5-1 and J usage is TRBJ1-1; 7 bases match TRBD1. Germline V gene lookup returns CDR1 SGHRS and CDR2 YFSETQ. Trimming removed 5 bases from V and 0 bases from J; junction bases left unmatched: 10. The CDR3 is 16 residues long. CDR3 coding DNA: TGCGCCAGCAGTCCAGGGGGGTCTACCATGAACACTGAAGCTTTCTTT. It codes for CASSPGGSTMNTEAFF.

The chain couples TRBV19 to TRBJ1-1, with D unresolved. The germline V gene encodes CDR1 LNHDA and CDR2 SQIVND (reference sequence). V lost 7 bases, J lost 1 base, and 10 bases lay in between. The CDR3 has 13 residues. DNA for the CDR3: TGTGCCAGTACCGCATCTAAGAACACTGAAGCTTTCTTT. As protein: CASTASKNTEAFF.

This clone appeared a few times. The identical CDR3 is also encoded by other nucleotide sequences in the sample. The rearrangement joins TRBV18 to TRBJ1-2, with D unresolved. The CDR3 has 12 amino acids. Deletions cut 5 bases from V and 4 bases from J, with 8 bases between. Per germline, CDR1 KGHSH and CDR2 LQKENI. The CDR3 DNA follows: TGTGCCAGCTCAGAGGGCCCCTATGGCTACACCTTC. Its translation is CASSEGPYGYTF.

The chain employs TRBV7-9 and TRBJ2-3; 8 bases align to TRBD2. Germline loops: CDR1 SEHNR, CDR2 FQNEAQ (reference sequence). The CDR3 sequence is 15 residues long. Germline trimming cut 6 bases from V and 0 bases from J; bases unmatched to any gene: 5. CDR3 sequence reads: CASRAGTRSTDTQYF. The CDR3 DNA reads TGTGCCAGCAGGGCCGGGACTAGGAGCACAGATACGCAGTATTTT. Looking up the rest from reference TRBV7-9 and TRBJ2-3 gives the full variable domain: DTGVSQNPRHKITKRGQNVTFRCDPISEHNRLYWYRQTLGQGPEFLTYFQNEAQLEKSRLLSDRFSAERPKGSFSTLEIQRTEQGDSAMYLCASRAGTRSTDTQYFGPGTRLTVL.

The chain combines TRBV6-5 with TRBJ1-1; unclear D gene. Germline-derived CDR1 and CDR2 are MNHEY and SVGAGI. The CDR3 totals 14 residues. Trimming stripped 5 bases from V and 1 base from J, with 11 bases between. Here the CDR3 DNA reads TGTGCCAGCAGTATGAGACACTCGAACACTGAAGCTTTCTTT. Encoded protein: CASSMRHSNTEAFF.

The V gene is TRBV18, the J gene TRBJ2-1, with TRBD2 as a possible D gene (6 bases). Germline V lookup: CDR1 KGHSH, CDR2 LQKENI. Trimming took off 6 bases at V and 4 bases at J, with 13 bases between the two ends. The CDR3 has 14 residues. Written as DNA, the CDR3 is TGTGCCAGCTCCCGGGACTCTCCATACAATGAGCAGTTCTTC. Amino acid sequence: CASSRDSPYNEQFF.

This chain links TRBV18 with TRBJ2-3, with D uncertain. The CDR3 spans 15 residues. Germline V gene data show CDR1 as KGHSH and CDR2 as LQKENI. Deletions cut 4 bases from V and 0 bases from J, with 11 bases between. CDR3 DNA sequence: TGTGCCAGCTCACAAGATTTAGCTAGCACAGATACGCAGTATTTT. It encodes CASSQDLASTDTQYF.

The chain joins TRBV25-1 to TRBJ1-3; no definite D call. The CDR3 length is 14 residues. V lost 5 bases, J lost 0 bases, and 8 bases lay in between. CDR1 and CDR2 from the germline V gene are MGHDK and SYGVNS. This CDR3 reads CASSPVNSGNTIYF. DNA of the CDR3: TGTGCCAGCAGTCCTGTTAACTCTGGAAACACCATATATTTT.

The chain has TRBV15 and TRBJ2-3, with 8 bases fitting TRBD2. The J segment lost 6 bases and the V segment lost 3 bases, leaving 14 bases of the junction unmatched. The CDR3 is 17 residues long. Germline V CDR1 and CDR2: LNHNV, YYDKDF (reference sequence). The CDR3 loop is CATSRAGRSGDADTQYF. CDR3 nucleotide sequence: TGTGCCACCAGCAGGGCTGGTCGTAGCGGGGATGCGGATACGCAGTATTTT.

As DNA, the CDR3 is TGCAGCGTTGTGAGGCGGGGGGACAAGCAGTACTTC. It is translated as CSVVRRGDKQYF. The rearrangement uses TRBV29-1 and TRBJ2-7; 8 nucleotides agree with TRBD2. Germline V gene lookup returns CDR1 SQVTM and CDR2 ANQGSEA. Germline trimming cut 4 bases from V and 8 bases from J; bases unmatched to any gene: 7. The CDR3 is 12 residues long.

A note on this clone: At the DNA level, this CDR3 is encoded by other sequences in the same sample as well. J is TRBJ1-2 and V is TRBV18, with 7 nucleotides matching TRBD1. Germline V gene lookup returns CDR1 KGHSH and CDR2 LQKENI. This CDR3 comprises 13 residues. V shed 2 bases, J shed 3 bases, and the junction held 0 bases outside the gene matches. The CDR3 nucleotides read TGTGCCAGCTCACCAGACAGGGACTATGGCTACACCTTC. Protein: CASSPDRDYGYTF.

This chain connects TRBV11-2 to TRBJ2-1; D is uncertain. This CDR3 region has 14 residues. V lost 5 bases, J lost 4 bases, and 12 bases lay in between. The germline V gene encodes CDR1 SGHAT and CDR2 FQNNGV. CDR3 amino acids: CASSIRVQYNEQFF. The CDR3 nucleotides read TGTGCCAGCAGCATCCGGGTCCAATACAATGAGCAGTTCTTC.

As DNA, the CDR3 is TGCGCCAGCAGTCACAGGTTGACAGGAGTCACCGGGGAGCTGTTTTTT. It specifies CASSHRLTGVTGELFF. J is TRBJ2-2 and V is TRBV23-1; D perhaps matches TRBD1 (6 bases). TRBV23-1 is marked as an open reading frame, function uncertain. Trimming stripped 3 bases from V and 4 bases from J, with 15 bases between. This CDR3 region has 16 residues.

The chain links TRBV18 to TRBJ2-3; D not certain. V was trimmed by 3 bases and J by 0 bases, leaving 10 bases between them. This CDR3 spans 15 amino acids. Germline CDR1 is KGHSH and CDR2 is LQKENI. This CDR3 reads CASSPSSSSTDTQYF. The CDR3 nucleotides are TGTGCCAGCTCACCTTCGAGTTCTAGCACAGATACGCAGTATTTT.

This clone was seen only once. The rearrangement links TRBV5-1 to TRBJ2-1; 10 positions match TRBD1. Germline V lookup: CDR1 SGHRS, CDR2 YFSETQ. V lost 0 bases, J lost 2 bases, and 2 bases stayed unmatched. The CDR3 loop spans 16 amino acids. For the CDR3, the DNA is TGCGCCAGCAGCTTGGAGGGACAGGGGACCTACAATGAGCAGTTCTTC. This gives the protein CASSLEGQGTYNEQFF.

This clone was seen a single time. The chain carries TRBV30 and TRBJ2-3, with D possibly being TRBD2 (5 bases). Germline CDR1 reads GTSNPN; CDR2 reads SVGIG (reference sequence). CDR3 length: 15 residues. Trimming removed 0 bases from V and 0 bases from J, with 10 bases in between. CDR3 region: CAWSVLDSSTDTQYF. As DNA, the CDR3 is TGTGCCTGGAGTGTTTTGGACTCGAGCACAGATACGCAGTATTTT.

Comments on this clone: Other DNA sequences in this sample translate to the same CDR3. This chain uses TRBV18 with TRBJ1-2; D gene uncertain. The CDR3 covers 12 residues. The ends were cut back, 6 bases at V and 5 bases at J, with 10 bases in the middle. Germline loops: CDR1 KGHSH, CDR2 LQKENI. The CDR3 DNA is TGTGCCAGCTCGGAGGGCCCGTATGGCTACACCTTC. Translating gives CASSEGPYGYTF.

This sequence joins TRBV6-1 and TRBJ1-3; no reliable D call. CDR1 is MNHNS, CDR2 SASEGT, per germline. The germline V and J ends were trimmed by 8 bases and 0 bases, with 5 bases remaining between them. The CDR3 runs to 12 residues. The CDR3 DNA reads TGTGCCAGCGGCAGCTCTGGAAACACCATATATTTT. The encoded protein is CASGSSGNTIYF.

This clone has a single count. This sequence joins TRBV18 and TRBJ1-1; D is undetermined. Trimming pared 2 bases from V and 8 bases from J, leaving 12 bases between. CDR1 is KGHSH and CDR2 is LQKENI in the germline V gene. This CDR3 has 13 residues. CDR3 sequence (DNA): TGTGCCAGCTCACCAAACGAACAGTTAGAAGCTTTCTTT. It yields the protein CASSPNEQLEAFF.

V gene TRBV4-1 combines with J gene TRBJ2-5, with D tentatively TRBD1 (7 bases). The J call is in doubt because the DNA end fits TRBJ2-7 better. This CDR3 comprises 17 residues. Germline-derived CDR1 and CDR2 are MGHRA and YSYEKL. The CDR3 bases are TGCGCCAGCAGCCTAAAAACCCCCGGAGGGGGCTACTACGAGCAGTACTTC. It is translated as CASSLKTPGGGYYEQYF.

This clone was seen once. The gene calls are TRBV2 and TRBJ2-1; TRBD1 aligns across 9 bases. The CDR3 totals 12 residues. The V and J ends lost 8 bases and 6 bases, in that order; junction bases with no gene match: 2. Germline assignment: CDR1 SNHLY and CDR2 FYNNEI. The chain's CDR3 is CASRGQGNEQFF. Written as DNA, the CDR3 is TGTGCCAGCCGGGGACAGGGCAATGAGCAGTTCTTC.

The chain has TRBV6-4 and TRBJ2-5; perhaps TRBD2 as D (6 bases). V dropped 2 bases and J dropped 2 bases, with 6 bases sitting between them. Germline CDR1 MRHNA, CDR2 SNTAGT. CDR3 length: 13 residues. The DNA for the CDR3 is TGTGCCAGCAGTGACGGGACTCAAGAGACCCAGTACTTC. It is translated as CASSDGTQETQYF.

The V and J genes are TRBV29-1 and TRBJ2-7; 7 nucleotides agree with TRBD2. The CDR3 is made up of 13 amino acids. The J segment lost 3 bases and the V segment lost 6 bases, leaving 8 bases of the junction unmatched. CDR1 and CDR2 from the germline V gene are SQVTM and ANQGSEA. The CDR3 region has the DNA TGCAGCGTCTCCGGGGGGACTTACTACGAGCAGTACTTC. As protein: CSVSGGTYYEQYF.

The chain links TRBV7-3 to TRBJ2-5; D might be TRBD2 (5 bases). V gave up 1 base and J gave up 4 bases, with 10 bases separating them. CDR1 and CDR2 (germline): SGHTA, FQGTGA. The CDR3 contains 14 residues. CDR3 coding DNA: TGTGCCAGCAGCTTAATCGGAGGTGGAGAGACCCAGTACTTC. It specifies CASSLIGGGETQYF.

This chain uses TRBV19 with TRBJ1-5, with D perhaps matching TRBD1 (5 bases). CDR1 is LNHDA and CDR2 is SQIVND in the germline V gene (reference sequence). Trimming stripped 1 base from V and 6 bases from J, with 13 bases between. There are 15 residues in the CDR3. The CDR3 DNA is TGTGCCAGTAGTATAGTCGGGGGGGGTGCTCAGCCCCAGCATTTT. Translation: CASSIVGGGAQPQHF.